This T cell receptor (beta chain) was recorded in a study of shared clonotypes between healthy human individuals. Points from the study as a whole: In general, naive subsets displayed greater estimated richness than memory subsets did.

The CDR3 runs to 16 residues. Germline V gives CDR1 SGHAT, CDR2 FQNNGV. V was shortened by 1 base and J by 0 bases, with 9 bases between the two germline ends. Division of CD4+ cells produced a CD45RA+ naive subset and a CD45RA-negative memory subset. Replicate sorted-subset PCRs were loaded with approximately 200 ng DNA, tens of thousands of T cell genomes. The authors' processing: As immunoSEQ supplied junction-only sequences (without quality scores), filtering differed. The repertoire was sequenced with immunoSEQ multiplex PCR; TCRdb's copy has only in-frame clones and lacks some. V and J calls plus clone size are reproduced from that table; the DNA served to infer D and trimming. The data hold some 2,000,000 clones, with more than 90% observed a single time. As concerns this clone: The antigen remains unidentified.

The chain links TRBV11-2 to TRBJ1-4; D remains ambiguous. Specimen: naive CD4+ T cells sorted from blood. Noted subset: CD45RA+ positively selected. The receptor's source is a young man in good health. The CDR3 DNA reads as TGTGCCAGCAGCTTAGGGGCCAGTACAACTAATGAAAAACTGTTTTTT. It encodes CASSLGASTTNEKLFF.